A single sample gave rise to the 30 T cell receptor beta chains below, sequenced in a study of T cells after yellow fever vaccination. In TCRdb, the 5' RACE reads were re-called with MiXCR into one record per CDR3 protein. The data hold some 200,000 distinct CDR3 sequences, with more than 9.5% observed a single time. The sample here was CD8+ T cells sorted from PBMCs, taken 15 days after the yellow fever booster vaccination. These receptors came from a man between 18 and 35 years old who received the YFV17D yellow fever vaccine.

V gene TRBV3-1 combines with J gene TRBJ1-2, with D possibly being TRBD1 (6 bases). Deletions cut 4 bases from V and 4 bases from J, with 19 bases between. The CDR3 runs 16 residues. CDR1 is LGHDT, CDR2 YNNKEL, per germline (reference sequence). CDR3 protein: CASSRAAQGGGYGYTF. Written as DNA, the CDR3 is TGTGCCAGCAGCCGCGCGGCACAGGGCGGTGGCTATGGCTACACCTTC.

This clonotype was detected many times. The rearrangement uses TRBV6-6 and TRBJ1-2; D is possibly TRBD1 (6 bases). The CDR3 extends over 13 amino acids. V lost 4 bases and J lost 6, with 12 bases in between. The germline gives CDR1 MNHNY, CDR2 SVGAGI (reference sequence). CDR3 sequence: CASSWDIGDGYTF. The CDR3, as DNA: TGTGCCAGCAGTTGGGACATTGGGGATGGCTACACCTTC.

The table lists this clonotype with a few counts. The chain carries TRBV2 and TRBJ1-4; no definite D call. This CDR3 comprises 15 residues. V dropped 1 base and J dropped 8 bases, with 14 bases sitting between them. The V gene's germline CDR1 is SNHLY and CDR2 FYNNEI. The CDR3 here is CASSEVIYAGEKLFF. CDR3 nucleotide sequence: TGTGCCAGCAGTGAAGTGATCTACGCGGGGGAAAAACTGTTTTTT. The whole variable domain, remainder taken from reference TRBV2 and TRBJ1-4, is EPEVTQTPSHQVTQMGQEVILRCVPISNHLYFYWYRQILGQKVEFLVSFYNNEISEKSEIFDDQFSVERPDGSNFTLKIRSTKLEDSAMYFCASSEVIYAGEKLFFGSGTQLSVL.

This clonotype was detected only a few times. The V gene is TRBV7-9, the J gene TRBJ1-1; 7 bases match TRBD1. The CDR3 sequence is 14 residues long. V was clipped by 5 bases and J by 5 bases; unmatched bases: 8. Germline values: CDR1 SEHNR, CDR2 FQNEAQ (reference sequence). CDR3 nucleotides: TGTGCCAGCAGCCCGACAGGGCGCGGAACTGAAGCTTTCTTT. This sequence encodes CASSPTGRGTEAFF.

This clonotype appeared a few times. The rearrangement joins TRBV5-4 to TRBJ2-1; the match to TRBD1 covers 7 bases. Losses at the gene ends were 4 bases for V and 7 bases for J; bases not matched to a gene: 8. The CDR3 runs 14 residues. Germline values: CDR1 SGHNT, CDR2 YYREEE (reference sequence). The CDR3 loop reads CASSEGGPGNEQFF. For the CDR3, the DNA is TGTGCCAGCAGCGAAGGGGGCCCCGGTAATGAGCAGTTCTTC.

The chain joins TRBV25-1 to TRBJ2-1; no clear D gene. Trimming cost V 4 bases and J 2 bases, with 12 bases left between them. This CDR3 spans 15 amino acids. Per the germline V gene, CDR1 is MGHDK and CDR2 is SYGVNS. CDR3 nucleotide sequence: TGTGCCAGCAGTGTTGACTCCTCCACCTACAATGAGCAGTTCTTC. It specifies CASSVDSSTYNEQFF.

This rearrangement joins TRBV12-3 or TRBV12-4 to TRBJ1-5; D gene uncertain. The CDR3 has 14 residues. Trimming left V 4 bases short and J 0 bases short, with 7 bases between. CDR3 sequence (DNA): TGTGCCAGCAGTTCACACTATAGCAATCAGCCCCAGCATTTT. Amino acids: CASSSHYSNQPQHF.

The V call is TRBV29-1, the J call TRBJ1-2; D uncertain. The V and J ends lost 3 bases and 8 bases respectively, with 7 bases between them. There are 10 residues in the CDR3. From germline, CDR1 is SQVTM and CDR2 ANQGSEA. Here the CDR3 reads CSVEGYGYTF. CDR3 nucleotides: TGCAGCGTTGAGGGTTACGGCTACACCTTC. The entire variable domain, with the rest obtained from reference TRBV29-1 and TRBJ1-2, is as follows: SAVISQKPSRDICQRGTSLTIQCQVDSQVTMMFWYRQQPGQSLTLIATANQGSEATYESGFVIDKFPISRPNLTFSTLTVSNMSPEDSSIYLCSVEGYGYTFGSGTRLTVV.

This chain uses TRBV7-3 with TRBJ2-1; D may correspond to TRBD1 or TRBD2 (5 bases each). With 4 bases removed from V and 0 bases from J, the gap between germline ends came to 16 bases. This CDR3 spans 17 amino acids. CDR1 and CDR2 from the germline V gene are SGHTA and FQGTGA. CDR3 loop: CASSSQEAPSSYNEQFF. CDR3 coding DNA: TGTGCCAGCAGCTCACAGGAGGCCCCCAGCTCCTACAATGAGCAGTTCTTC.

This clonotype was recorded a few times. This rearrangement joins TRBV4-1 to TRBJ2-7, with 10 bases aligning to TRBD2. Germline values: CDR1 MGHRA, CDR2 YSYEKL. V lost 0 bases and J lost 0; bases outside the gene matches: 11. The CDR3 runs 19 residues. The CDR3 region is CASSQDRGSGGPASYEQYV. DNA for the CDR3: TGCGCCAGCAGCCAAGATCGGGGTAGCGGGGGGCCGGCCTCCTACGAGCAGTACGTC.

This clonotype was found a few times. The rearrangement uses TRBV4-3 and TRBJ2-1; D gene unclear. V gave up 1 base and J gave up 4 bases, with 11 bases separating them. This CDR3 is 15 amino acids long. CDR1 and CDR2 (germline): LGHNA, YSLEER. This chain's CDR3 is CASSQAPPRYNEQFF. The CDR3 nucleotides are TGCGCCAGCAGCCAAGCCCCGCCGAGATACAATGAGCAGTTCTTC.

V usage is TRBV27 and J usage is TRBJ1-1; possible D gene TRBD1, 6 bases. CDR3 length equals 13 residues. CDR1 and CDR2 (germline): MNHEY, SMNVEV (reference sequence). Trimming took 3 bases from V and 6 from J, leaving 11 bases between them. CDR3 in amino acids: CASSFSEGAEAFF. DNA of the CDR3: TGTGCCAGCAGTTTCTCTGAGGGGGCTGAAGCTTTCTTT.

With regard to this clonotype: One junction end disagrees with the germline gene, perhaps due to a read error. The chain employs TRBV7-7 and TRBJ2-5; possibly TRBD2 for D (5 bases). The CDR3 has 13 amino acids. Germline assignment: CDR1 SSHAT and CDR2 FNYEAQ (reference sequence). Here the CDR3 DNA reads TGTGCTAGCAGCCCGGACTTCCAAGAGACCCAGTACTTC. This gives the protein CASSPDFQETQYF.

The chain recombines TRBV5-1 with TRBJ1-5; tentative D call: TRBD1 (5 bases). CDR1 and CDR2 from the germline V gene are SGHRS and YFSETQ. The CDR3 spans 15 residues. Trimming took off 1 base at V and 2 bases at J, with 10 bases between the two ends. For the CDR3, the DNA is TGCGCCAGCAGCTTGTCCCCAGGGCGCAATCAGCCCCAGCATTTT. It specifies CASSLSPGRNQPQHF.

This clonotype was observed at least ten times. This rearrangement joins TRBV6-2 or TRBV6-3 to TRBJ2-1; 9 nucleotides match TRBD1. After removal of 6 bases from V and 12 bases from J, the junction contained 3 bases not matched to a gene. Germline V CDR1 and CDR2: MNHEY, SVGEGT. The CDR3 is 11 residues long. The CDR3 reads CASSKGQGQFF. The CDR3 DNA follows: TGTGCCAGCAGCAAGGGACAGGGGCAGTTCTTC.

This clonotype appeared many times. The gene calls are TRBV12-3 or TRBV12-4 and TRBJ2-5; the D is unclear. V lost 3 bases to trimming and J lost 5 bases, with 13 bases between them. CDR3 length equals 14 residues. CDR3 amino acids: CASSFRGSGETQYF. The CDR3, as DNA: TGTGCCAGCAGTTTTCGCGGCTCGGGTGAGACCCAGTACTTC.

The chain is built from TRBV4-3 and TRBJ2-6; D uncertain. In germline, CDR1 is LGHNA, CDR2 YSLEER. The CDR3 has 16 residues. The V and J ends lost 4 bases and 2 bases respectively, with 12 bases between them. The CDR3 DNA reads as TGCGCCAGCAGCCCTGCCCCTGTACCTGGGGCCAACGTCCTGACTTTC. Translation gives CASSPAPVPGANVLTF.

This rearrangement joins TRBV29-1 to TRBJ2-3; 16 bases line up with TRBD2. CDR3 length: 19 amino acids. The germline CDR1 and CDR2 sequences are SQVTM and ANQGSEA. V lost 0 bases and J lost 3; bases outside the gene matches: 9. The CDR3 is CSVEDLGTSGGAGTDTQYF. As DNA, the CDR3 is TGCAGCGTTGAAGATCTTGGGACTAGCGGGGGGGCCGGGACAGATACGCAGTATTTT.

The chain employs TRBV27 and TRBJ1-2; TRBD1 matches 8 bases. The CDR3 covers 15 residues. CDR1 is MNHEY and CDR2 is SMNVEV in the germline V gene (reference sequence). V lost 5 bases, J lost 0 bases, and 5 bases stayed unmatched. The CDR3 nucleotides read TGTGCCAGCAGTCACGGACAGGGAGCTAACTATGGCTACACCTTC. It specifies CASSHGQGANYGYTF.

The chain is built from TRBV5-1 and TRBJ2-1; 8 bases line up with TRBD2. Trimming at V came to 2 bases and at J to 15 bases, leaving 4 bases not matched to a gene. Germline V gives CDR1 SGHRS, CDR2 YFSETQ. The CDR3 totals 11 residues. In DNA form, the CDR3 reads TGCGCCAGCAGCTTCAACGGGGGGGCGTTCTTC. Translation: CASSFNGGAFF.

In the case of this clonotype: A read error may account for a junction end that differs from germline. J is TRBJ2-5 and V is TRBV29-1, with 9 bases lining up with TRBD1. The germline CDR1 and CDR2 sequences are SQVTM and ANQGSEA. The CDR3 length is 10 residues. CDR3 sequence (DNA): TGCAGCGTTGAGGGGGACAGGGTTTGCTTC. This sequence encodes CSVEGDRVCF.

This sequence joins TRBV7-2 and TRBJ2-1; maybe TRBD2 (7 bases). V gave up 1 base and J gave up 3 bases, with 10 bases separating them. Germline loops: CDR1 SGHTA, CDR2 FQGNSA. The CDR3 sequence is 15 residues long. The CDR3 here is CASSLGGGVYNEQFF. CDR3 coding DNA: TGTGCCAGCAGCTTAGGCGGGGGCGTCTACAATGAGCAGTTCTTC.

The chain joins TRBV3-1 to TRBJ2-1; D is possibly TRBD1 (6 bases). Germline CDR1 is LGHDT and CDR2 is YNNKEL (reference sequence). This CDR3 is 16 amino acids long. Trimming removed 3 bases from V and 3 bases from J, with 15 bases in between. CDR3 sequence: CASSHDYREIYNEQFF. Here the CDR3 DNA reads TGTGCCAGCAGCCATGATTACAGGGAAATCTACAATGAGCAGTTCTTC.

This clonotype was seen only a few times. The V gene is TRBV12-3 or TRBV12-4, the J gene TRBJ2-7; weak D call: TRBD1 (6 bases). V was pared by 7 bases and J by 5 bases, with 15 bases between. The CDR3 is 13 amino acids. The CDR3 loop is CASTLTGIHEQYF. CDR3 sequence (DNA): TGTGCCAGCACCCTTACAGGGATCCACGAGCAGTACTTC.

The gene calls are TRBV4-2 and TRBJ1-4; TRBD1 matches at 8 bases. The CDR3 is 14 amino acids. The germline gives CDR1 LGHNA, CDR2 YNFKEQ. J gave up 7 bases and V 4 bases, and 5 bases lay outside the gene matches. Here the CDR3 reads CASSRGQVIEKLFF. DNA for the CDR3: TGTGCCAGCAGCCGGGGACAGGTTATTGAAAAACTGTTTTTT.

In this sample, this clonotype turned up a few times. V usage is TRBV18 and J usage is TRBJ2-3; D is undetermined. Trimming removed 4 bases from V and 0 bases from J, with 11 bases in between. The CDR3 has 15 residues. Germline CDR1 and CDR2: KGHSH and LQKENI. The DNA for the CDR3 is TGTGCCAGCTCACTTTACGGTACTAGCACAGATACGCAGTATTTT. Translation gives CASSLYGTSTDTQYF.

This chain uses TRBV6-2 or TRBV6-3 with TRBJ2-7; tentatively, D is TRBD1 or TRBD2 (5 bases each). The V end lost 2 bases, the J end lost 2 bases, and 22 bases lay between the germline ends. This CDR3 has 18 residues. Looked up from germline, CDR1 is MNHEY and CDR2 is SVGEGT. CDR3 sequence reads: CASSYPQPPGTDPYEQYV. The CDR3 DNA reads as TGTGCCAGCAGTTACCCTCAACCCCCCGGGACGGACCCCTACGAGCAGTACGTC.

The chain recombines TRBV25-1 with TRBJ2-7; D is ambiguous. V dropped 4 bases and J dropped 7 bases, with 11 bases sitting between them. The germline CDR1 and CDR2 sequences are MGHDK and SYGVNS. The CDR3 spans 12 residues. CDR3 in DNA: TGTGCCAGCAGTGCCGCAGGCAGGGAGCAGTACTTC. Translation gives CASSAAGREQYF.

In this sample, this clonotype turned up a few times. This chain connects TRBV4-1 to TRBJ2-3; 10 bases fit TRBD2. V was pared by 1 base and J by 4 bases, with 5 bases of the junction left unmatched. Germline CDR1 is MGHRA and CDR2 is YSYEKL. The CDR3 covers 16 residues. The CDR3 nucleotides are TGCGCCAGCAGCCAAGCCGGGACTAGCGTGGCAGATACGCAGTATTTT. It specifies CASSQAGTSVADTQYF.

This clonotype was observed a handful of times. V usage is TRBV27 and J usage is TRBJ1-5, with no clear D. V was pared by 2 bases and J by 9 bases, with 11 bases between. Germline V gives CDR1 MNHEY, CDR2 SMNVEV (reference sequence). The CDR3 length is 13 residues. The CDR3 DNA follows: TGTGCCAGCAGTTTACTTCGGGGAGGGCCCCAGCATTTT. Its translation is CASSLLRGGPQHF.